Here is one T cell receptor beta chain with its context. Alongside a J-beta primer mix, a sample-barcoded 5' primer served in a second PCR lasting about 6 to 11 cycles. TCRdb reanalysed the 5' RACE reads using MiXCR and keeps one entry per CDR3 protein. The data show around 1,000,000 distinct CDR3 sequences, about 25% seen once. This record comes from a study of blood T cells in healthy people across ages. This CDR3 spans 12 amino acids. Trimming removed 5 bases at V and 7 bases at J, with 11 bases between. These same data were also listed under a study on T cells of mothers and their children.

The TCR originated in a girl aged 2 to 9 in good health. The V call is TRBV12-3 or TRBV12-4, the J call TRBJ1-1; no reliable D call. Sample: blood. Written as DNA, the CDR3 is TGTGCCAGCAGTCATCAGGAGCTTGAAGCTTTCTTT. Translating it yields CASSHQELEAFF.